The 27 T cell receptor beta chains in this list originate from one sample, sequenced in a study of T cells in Graves' hyperthyroidism and ophthalmopathy. Researchers amplified the TCR beta CDR3 regions from RNA transcripts. TCR CDR3 underwent first-round RT-PCR with the HTBI primer set. Using its own MiXCR run on the multiplex PCR reads, TCRdb lists one record per CDR3 protein. The table lists some 420,000 distinct CDR3 sequences, 12% to 15% of them singletons. Source material: blood. These TCRs come from a woman between 18 and 29 years old with Graves' hyperthyroidism.

Notes on this clonotype: This could be a read error, since a much larger clone is one nucleotide away. The J gene is TRBJ2-5, the V gene TRBV12-3 or TRBV12-4; D might be TRBD1 or TRBD2, each matching 5 bases. The CDR3 covers 15 residues. V was shortened by 8 bases and J by 4 bases, with 20 bases between the two germline ends. The CDR3 DNA reads as TGTGCCAGCGGTCGGGAAGGACTGGGGCCAGAGACCCAGTACTTC. Translating gives CASGREGLGPETQYF.

This clonotype was found a few times. Given a much more abundant clone one base away, this may be a read error. J is TRBJ1-2 and V is TRBV28; TRBD1 aligns across 7 bases. The germline gives CDR1 MDHEN, CDR2 SYDVKM. V dropped 7 bases and J dropped 7; count of bases not matched to a gene: 18. CDR3 size: 16 residues. The DNA of the CDR3 is TGTGCCAGCACCGACTCTCTCAGGGGGGGCTCGGGTGGCTACACCTTC. Residues: CASTDSLRGGSGGYTF.

This clonotype was seen ten or more times. The CDR3 nucleotides read TGTGCCAGCAGTGTTGGGCCCGTAGTCGACGAGCAGTACTTC. It specifies CASSVGPVVDEQYF. The V and J genes are TRBV6-1 and TRBJ2-7; no clear D. V was trimmed by 4 bases and J by 5 bases, leaving 15 bases between them. There are 14 residues in the CDR3. Per germline, CDR1 MNHNS and CDR2 SASEGT.

V usage is TRBV20-1 and J usage is TRBJ2-7; TRBD1 agrees at 8 bases. CDR3 length: 13 residues. With V trimmed by 3 bases and J by 7 bases, 8 bases remained unmatched. The V gene's germline CDR1 is DFQATT and CDR2 SNEGSKA (reference sequence). The CDR3 nucleotides are TGCAGTGCTAGGGTCCAGGGGGCCCGAGAGCAGTACTTC. It translates to CSARVQGAREQYF.

This clonotype was detected only a few times. At one of its ends the junction is not consistent with the germline gene, which may arise from a read error. The chain employs TRBV11-2 and TRBJ2-5, with TRBD2 as a possible D gene (6 bases). Germline loops: CDR1 SGHAT, CDR2 FQNNGV. The CDR3 spans 15 residues. The CDR3 reads CASSLGDFRQETQYF. CDR3 nucleotides: TGTGCCAGCAGTTTAGGGGACTTTCGGCAAGAGACCCAGTACTTC.

This clonotype was found many times. This chain uses TRBV27 with TRBJ2-7, with 8 positions matching TRBD1. Germline CDR1 reads MNHEY; CDR2 reads SMNVEV (reference sequence). CDR3 size: 14 residues. After removal of 6 bases from V and 1 base from J, the junction contained 5 bases not matched to a gene. CDR3: CASRWDRWSYEQYF. In DNA, the CDR3 is TGTGCCAGCAGGTGGGACAGGTGGTCCTACGAGCAGTACTTC.

The sample holds many counts of this clonotype. As DNA, the CDR3 is TGTGCCAGCAGCTCTACAGGGCTTGGCTCCTACGAGCAGTACTTC. Translated, it gives CASSSTGLGSYEQYF. The rearrangement links TRBV28 to TRBJ2-7; tentative D call: TRBD1 (6 bases). V was cut by 6 bases and J by 0 bases, with 15 bases left in between. Germline V CDR1 and CDR2: MDHEN, SYDVKM. This CDR3 has 15 residues.

This clonotype was counted between two and nine times. The chain uses TRBV27 and TRBJ1-5; 7 bases match TRBD1. This CDR3 has 14 residues. CDR1 and CDR2 (germline): MNHEY, SMNVEV (reference sequence). Germline trimming cut 3 bases from V and 3 bases from J; bases unmatched to any gene: 2. The CDR3 DNA is TGTGCCAGCAGTTTGACAGGGATCAATCAGCCCCAGCATTTT. Its protein is CASSLTGINQPQHF.

A few counts support this clonotype. The genes are TRBV30 and TRBJ2-3; D remains unclear. The CDR3 loop spans 11 amino acids. Germline CDR1 reads GTSNPN; CDR2 reads SVGIG (reference sequence). Trimming removed 0 bases at V and 8 bases at J, with 6 bases between. DNA of the CDR3: TGTGCCTGGAGTGTGCCCGGTACGCAGTATTTT. This translates into CAWSVPGTQYF.

At least ten counts were recorded for this clonotype. The chain has TRBV7-2 and TRBJ2-3; TRBD2 matches 11 bases. The CDR3 is made up of 15 amino acids. V dropped 5 bases and J dropped 6; count of bases not matched to a gene: 7. Germline lookup yields CDR1 SGHTA and CDR2 FQGNSA. This chain's CDR3 is CASSVIAGGPDTQYF. Written as DNA, the CDR3 is TGTGCCAGCAGCGTTATAGCGGGAGGGCCCGATACGCAGTATTTT. Filled out from reference TRBV7-2 and TRBJ2-3, the complete variable domain reads GAGVSQSPSNKVTEKGKDVELRCDPISGHTALYWYRQSLGQGLEFLIYFQGNSAPDKSGLPSDRFSAERTGGSVSTLTIQRTQQEDSAVYLCASSVIAGGPDTQYFGPGTRLTVL.

In this sample, this clonotype turned up many times. The chain employs TRBV6-1 and TRBJ1-2; D call uncertain. The CDR3 covers 13 residues. V lost 6 bases to trimming and J lost 4 bases, with 12 bases between them. Germline loops: CDR1 MNHNS, CDR2 SASEGT. CDR3 amino acids: CASRPQEGYGYTF. As DNA, the CDR3 is TGTGCCAGCAGACCCCAGGAGGGCTATGGCTACACCTTC.

This chain connects TRBV4-3 to TRBJ1-5; D unclear. Germline lookup yields CDR1 LGHNA and CDR2 YSLEER. CDR3 length: 15 residues. V was clipped by 0 bases and J by 2 bases, with 8 bases between them. DNA for the CDR3: TGCGCCAGCAGCCAAGATGGGAATGGCAATCAGCCCCAGCATTTT. Protein sequence: CASSQDGNGNQPQHF.

This clonotype has a count of ten or more. V usage is TRBV27 and J usage is TRBJ2-7; D tentatively fits TRBD1 or TRBD2 (5 bases each). CDR3 size: 14 residues. CDR1 is MNHEY and CDR2 is SMNVEV in the germline V gene (reference sequence). V lost 5 bases, J lost 3 bases, and 14 bases lay in between. This CDR3 is CASSRRDGFYEQYF. DNA of the CDR3: TGTGCCAGCAGTCGTCGGGACGGATTCTACGAGCAGTACTTC.

This clonotype was picked up many times. V usage is TRBV5-1 and J usage is TRBJ2-2, with D perhaps TRBD1 (6 bases). V was cut by 1 base and J by 2 bases, with 12 bases left in between. The CDR3 extends over 16 amino acids. Per the germline V gene, CDR1 is SGHRS and CDR2 is YFSETQ. CDR3 in DNA: TGCGCCAGCAGCTTGATGCACAGGGCTAACACCGGGGAGCTGTTTTTT. Amino acid sequence: CASSLMHRANTGELFF.

This clonotype appeared many times. As DNA, the CDR3 is TGTGCCAGCAGTCGTCAGCTAGAGAACACTGAAGCTTTCTTT. It codes for CASSRQLENTEAFF. The chain employs TRBV5-5 and TRBJ1-1; D ambiguous. V lost 5 bases to trimming and J lost 1 base, with 12 bases between them. Looked up from germline, CDR1 is SGHKS and CDR2 is YYEKEE (reference sequence). The CDR3 is made up of 14 amino acids. Combining the CDR3 with reference TRBV5-5 and TRBJ1-1 gives the whole variable domain DAGVTQSPTHLIKTRGQQVTLRCSPISGHKSVSWYQQVLGQGPQFIFQYYEKEERGRGNFPDRFSARQFPNYSSELNVNALLLGDSALYLCASSRQLENTEAFFGQGTRLTVV.

In this sample, this clonotype turned up many times. This chain joins TRBV6-1 and TRBJ1-5; no clear D gene. The CDR3 is 15 residues long. CDR1 is MNHNS, CDR2 SASEGT, per germline. Trimming shortened V by 5 bases and J by 3 bases, and 14 bases separated the two germline ends. CDR3 DNA: TGTGCCAGCAGTCGGACTCTAGAACCCAATCAGCCCCAGCATTTT. Protein product: CASSRTLEPNQPQHF.

On this clonotype: Possible read error: a much larger clone is one base away. The rearrangement uses TRBV10-3 and TRBJ2-1; possible D gene TRBD2, 5 bases. Trimming left V 5 bases short and J 9 bases short, with 11 bases between. The CDR3 runs 12 residues. CDR1 is ENHRY, CDR2 SYGVKD, per germline. This chain's CDR3 is CAISPNGIEQFF. The CDR3 DNA reads TGTGCCATCAGTCCTAACGGGATTGAGCAGTTCTTC.

This clonotype showed up just a few times. The chain couples TRBV5-6 to TRBJ1-2, with a tentative D call TRBD1 (5 bases). The V gene lost 0 bases and the J gene lost 4 bases, with 10 bases spanning the gap. The CDR3 extends over 14 amino acids. CDR1 is SGHDT and CDR2 is YYEEEE in the germline V gene. The CDR3: CASSLDRTSYGYTF. The CDR3 DNA follows: TGTGCCAGCAGCTTGGACAGGACTAGCTATGGCTACACCTTC.

This clonotype was found many times. This sequence joins TRBV6-1 and TRBJ1-2; TRBD1 agrees at 7 bases. Germline loops: CDR1 MNHNS, CDR2 SASEGT. This CDR3 has 12 residues. V shed 6 bases and J 5 bases; nucleotides not matched to a gene: 3. The CDR3 DNA sequence: TGTGCCAGCAGCCAGGGACAGTATGGCTACACCTTC. This encodes CASSQGQYGYTF.

This chain uses TRBV27 with TRBJ2-1; 12 bases fit TRBD2. After removal of 5 bases from V and 7 bases from J, the junction contained 3 bases not matched to a gene. This CDR3 is 14 amino acids long. Germline V gene sequence: CDR1 MNHEY, CDR2 SMNVEV (reference sequence). The CDR3 spells CASSRLAGVNEQFF. The CDR3, as DNA: TGTGCCAGCAGTAGACTAGCGGGGGTTAATGAGCAGTTCTTC.

The chain's CDR3 is CASSSSEARGQFGNTIYF. CDR3 sequence (DNA): TGTGCCAGCAGCTCGTCGGAGGCCAGGGGGCAGTTTGGAAACACCATATATTTT. The V call is TRBV11-1, the J call TRBJ1-3, with 8 bases lining up with TRBD1. CDR1 is SGHAT, CDR2 FQDESV, per germline (reference sequence). The V gene end was trimmed by 4 bases and the J gene end by 3 bases; junction bases not matched to a gene: 14. CDR3 length: 18 amino acids.

This clonotype occurred a few times. V is TRBV5-1 and J is TRBJ1-1, with D unclear. Germline V CDR1 and CDR2: SGHRS, YFSETQ. CDR3 size: 15 residues. Trimming took off 0 bases at V and 4 bases at J, with 13 bases between the two ends. The CDR3 DNA is TGCGCCAGCAGCTTGGGGGCGCCGGCGGCCACTGAAGCTTTCTTT. This translates into CASSLGAPAATEAFF.

This clonotype has a count of ten or more. The chain is built from TRBV6-1 and TRBJ1-1; 10 nucleotides agree with TRBD1. V shed 10 bases and J 4 bases; nucleotides not matched to a gene: 9. CDR1 MNHNS and CDR2 SASEGT come from the germline V gene. The CDR3 is made up of 14 amino acids. Here the CDR3 reads CAILTGGGGTEAFF. CDR3 DNA sequence: TGTGCCATTCTGACAGGGGGCGGAGGCACTGAAGCTTTCTTT.

This clonotype was detected many times. The chain has TRBV12-3 or TRBV12-4 and TRBJ2-7, with 7 bases aligning to TRBD2. The V segment lost 2 bases and the J segment 6 bases; nucleotides outside the gene matches: 4. The CDR3 totals 13 residues. The CDR3 DNA follows: TGTGCCAGCAGTTTACTTGGCGGGGGCGAGCAGTACTTC. Encoded protein: CASSLLGGGEQYF.

This clonotype was recorded at least ten times. The chain recombines TRBV20-1 with TRBJ2-5; 8 bases fit TRBD2. CDR3 length: 13 amino acids. V lost 3 bases to trimming and J lost 4 bases; unmatched junction nucleotides: 4. CDR1 DFQATT and CDR2 SNEGSKA come from the germline V gene (reference sequence). The CDR3 region has the DNA TGCAGTGCTAGGGGGACTAGTCGAGAGACCCAGTACTTC. It yields the protein CSARGTSRETQYF.

This clonotype came up many times. The genes are TRBV7-8 and TRBJ1-1, with D possibly being TRBD1 (6 bases). CDR1 and CDR2 (germline): SGHVS, FQNEAQ. Trimming cost V 1 base and J 4 bases, with 16 bases left between them. The CDR3 is 16 amino acids. The CDR3 here is CASSLVWTRGGTEAFF. In DNA form, the CDR3 reads TGTGCCAGCAGCTTAGTATGGACCAGGGGCGGCACTGAAGCTTTCTTT.

The V call is TRBV7-9, the J call TRBJ2-1, with D tentatively TRBD1 (5 bases). CDR1 is SEHNR and CDR2 is FQNEAQ in the germline V gene (reference sequence). Trimming pared 5 bases from V and 4 bases from J, leaving 18 bases between. The CDR3 extends over 16 amino acids. The CDR3 DNA follows: TGTGCCAGCAGCCCCCTCTGGGGCACCCAATACAATGAGCAGTTCTTC. This encodes CASSPLWGTQYNEQFF.